The 10 T cell receptor beta chains below come from one sample, sequenced in a study of T cell responses to AZD1222 COVID-19 vaccine. TCRdb keeps only in-frame clones here, not all; method: immunoSEQ multiplex PCR. This sample carries about 22,000 clones, 65% to 90% of them seen once, and the ten largest clones take approximately 45%. This specimen was peripheral blood, taken on day 0 of AZD1222 vaccination. All receptors derive from an adult in good health.

The J gene is TRBJ1-1, the V gene TRBV10-3, with D possibly matching TRBD1 (6 bases). The CDR3 length is 12 residues. The V gene's germline CDR1 is ENHRY and CDR2 SYGVKD. Trimming took 6 bases from V and 3 from J, leaving 8 bases between them. The CDR3 loop reads CAIRKGDTEAFF. CDR3 coding DNA: TGTGCCATCAGAAAGGGGGACACTGAAGCTTTCTTT.

This clone has only a few counts. The V call is TRBV29-1, the J call TRBJ1-2; no clear D gene. This CDR3 contains 15 residues. CDR1 is SQVTM and CDR2 is ANQGSEA in the germline V gene. V was trimmed by 6 bases and J by 0 bases, leaving 17 bases between them. The CDR3 spells CSVRSPAVANYGYTF. The CDR3 region has the DNA TGCAGCGTACGGTCTCCCGCGGTTGCTAACTATGGCTACACCTTC.

This clone has only one observation. The chain links TRBV7-9 to TRBJ2-3; D uncertain. Germline assignment: CDR1 SEHNR and CDR2 FQNEAQ (reference sequence). V was trimmed by 2 bases and J by 2 bases, leaving 11 bases between them. The CDR3 spans 15 residues. In DNA, the CDR3 is TGTGCCAGCAGCTTATCTGGCGGCCTCACAGATACGCAGTATTTT. This gives the protein CASSLSGGLTDTQYF.

The chain couples TRBV11-2 to TRBJ2-3; no firm D call. Germline CDR1 SGHAT, CDR2 FQNNGV. The CDR3 length is 13 residues. V lost 7 bases, J lost 0 bases, and 8 bases lay in between. In DNA, the CDR3 is TGTGCCAGCACCTACTCTAGCACAGATACGCAGTATTTT. It specifies CASTYSSTDTQYF.

The chain links TRBV19 to TRBJ2-1; weak D call: TRBD1 (5 bases). This CDR3 contains 15 residues. Looked up from germline, CDR1 is LNHDA and CDR2 is SQIVND (reference sequence). The germline V and J ends were trimmed by 0 bases and 5 bases, with 11 bases remaining between them. The CDR3, as DNA: TGTGCCAGTAGTATAGAGCCCAGGGTAGACAATGAGCAGTTCTTC. It is translated as CASSIEPRVDNEQFF.

The CDR3: CASSVGHNQPQHF. DNA for the CDR3: TGTGCCAGCAGCGTGGGCCACAATCAGCCCCAGCATTTT. This chain uses TRBV9 with TRBJ1-5; D call uncertain. V lost 2 bases, J lost 3 bases, and 6 bases lay in between. This CDR3 is built from 13 residues. Germline V gene lookup returns CDR1 SGDLS and CDR2 YYNGEE.

Written as DNA, the CDR3 is TGTGCCAGTTCGGATCCGAACACCGGGGAGCTGTTTTTT. Translated: CASSDPNTGELFF. The rearrangement joins TRBV19 to TRBJ2-2, with D hard to call. V lost 8 bases and J lost 0, with 7 bases in between. The CDR3 has 13 amino acids. CDR1 and CDR2 (germline): LNHDA, SQIVND (reference sequence).

The chain joins TRBV7-8 to TRBJ2-1, with TRBD2 matching 7 bases. Trimming cost V 5 bases and J 0 bases; bases outside gene matches: 7. The CDR3 consists of 16 residues. CDR1 and CDR2 (germline): SGHVS, FQNEAQ. DNA for the CDR3: TGTGCCAGCAGCCCAAGCGGGGACTTCTCCTACAATGAGCAGTTCTTC. Amino acid sequence: CASSPSGDFSYNEQFF.

Judged by abundance, this clone is medium-sized. The chain has TRBV19 and TRBJ2-2, with a tentative D call TRBD2 (5 bases). Trimming cost V 0 bases and J 6 bases, with 11 bases left between them. Germline V gene sequence: CDR1 LNHDA, CDR2 SQIVND (reference sequence). This CDR3 contains 15 residues. CDR3: CASSIDLRASGELFF. The CDR3 bases are TGTGCCAGTAGTATAGATTTGAGGGCATCCGGGGAGCTGTTTTTT.

The CDR3 sequence: CASSPGTSGTFTDTQYF. For the CDR3, the DNA is TGCGCCAGCAGCCCTGGGACTAGCGGAACCTTCACAGATACGCAGTATTTT. V is TRBV5-1 and J is TRBJ2-3; 11 bases line up with TRBD2. Germline CDR1 and CDR2: SGHRS and YFSETQ. Germline trimming cut 4 bases from V and 2 bases from J; bases unmatched to any gene: 9. The CDR3 has 17 residues. The complete variable domain, with remaining parts taken from reference TRBV5-1 and TRBJ2-3, reads KAGVTQTPRYLIKTRGQQVTLSCSPISGHRSVSWYQQTPGQGLQFLFEYFSETQRNKGNFPGRFSGRQFSNSRSEMNVSTLELGDSALYLCASSPGTSGTFTDTQYFGPGTRLTVL.